The 17 T cell receptor beta chains in this list originate from one sample, sequenced in a study of shared clonotypes between healthy human individuals. TCRdb's copy holds only in-frame clones and misses some; the assay was immunoSEQ multiplex PCR. The sample shows over a million clones, 97% to 99% of them seen only once. The sequencing input was naive CD4+ T cells sorted from blood. Subset specified: CD45RA+ positively selected. The origin of the receptors is a man aged 25-40 years in good health.

The chain employs TRBV6-5 and TRBJ2-2; TRBD1 matches at 7 bases. Germline CDR1 and CDR2: MNHEY and SVGAGI. The CDR3 consists of 13 residues. V lost 4 bases to trimming and J lost 5 bases; unmatched junction nucleotides: 1. Written as DNA, the CDR3 is TGTGCCAGCAGTTCACAGGGGACCGGGGAGCTGTTTTTT. This translates into CASSSQGTGELFF.

The V and J genes are TRBV7-2 and TRBJ2-7; 7 positions agree with TRBD2. The CDR3 sequence is 15 residues long. V shed 2 bases, J shed 7 bases, and the junction held 11 bases outside the gene matches. Germline CDR1 reads SGHTA; CDR2 reads FQGNSA. The CDR3 coding sequence is TGTGCCAGCAGCTTACAGCCGGGGGGTCAGGGTGAGCAGTACTTC. Its translation is CASSLQPGGQGEQYF.

The gene calls are TRBV18 and TRBJ2-3; no clear D. The CDR3 consists of 14 residues. V dropped 4 bases and J dropped 3 bases, with 11 bases sitting between them. CDR1 is KGHSH, CDR2 LQKENI, per germline. CDR3 DNA: TGTGCCAGCTCACTGACTCGGAAGACAGATACGCAGTATTTT. Encoded protein: CASSLTRKTDTQYF.

The sample holds a few counts of this clone. The chain employs TRBV7-9 and TRBJ1-2, with D tentatively TRBD1 (6 bases). The CDR3 extends over 15 amino acids. V was pared by 1 base and J by 2 bases, with 11 bases between. The germline V gene has CDR1 SEHNR and CDR2 FQNEAQ (reference sequence). The CDR3 loop is CASSLGTGNNYGYTF. CDR3 nucleotides: TGTGCCAGCAGCTTAGGTACAGGGAACAACTATGGCTACACCTTC.

This sequence joins TRBV27 and TRBJ1-5; D gene unclear. The V end lost 6 bases, the J end lost 3 bases, and 12 bases lay between the germline ends. Germline V gene data show CDR1 as MNHEY and CDR2 as SMNVEV (reference sequence). The CDR3 runs to 14 residues. The CDR3 DNA reads TGTGCCAGCAGGCCACGGGAAATCAATCAGCCCCAGCATTTT. As protein: CASRPREINQPQHF.

V is TRBV27 and J is TRBJ2-7; 7 nucleotides line up with TRBD1. Germline CDR1 reads MNHEY; CDR2 reads SMNVEV (reference sequence). The J segment lost 3 bases and the V segment lost 8 bases, leaving 10 bases of the junction unmatched. CDR3 size: 14 residues. The DNA for the CDR3 is TGTGCCAGCTGTCCTTTTGACAGGGTCTACGAGCAGTACTTC. Translated, it gives CASCPFDRVYEQYF.

V gene TRBV28 combines with J gene TRBJ1-2; tentatively, D is TRBD1 (6 bases). The ends were cut back, 6 bases at V and 4 bases at J, with 12 bases in the middle. This CDR3 has 13 amino acids. Germline V gives CDR1 MDHEN, CDR2 SYDVKM. The CDR3 here is CASSRTVLYGYTF. The CDR3 bases are TGTGCCAGCAGCAGGACAGTCCTCTATGGCTACACCTTC.

V usage is TRBV4-1 and J usage is TRBJ2-5; D is possibly TRBD1 or TRBD2 (5 bases each). The CDR3 has 17 amino acids. Trimming shortened V by 0 bases and J by 2 bases, and 16 bases separated the two germline ends. Per the germline V gene, CDR1 is MGHRA and CDR2 is YSYEKL. The DNA for the CDR3 is TGCGCCAGCAGCCAAGAACCAACAGGACTTGGACAAGAGACCCAGTACTTC. It specifies CASSQEPTGLGQETQYF.

The chain's CDR3 is CASQTISGSGYTF. In nucleotides, the CDR3 is TGTGCCAGCCAGACGATCTCAGGGTCCGGCTACACCTTC. This chain links TRBV6-6 with TRBJ1-2; D perhaps matches TRBD1 (5 bases). CDR3 length equals 13 residues. Germline V gene sequence: CDR1 MNHNY, CDR2 SVGAGI (reference sequence). Trimming took 8 bases from V and 8 from J, leaving 18 bases between them.

For this clone: Other nucleotide sequences from this sample produce the same CDR3. The chain employs TRBV10-3 and TRBJ2-3, with D unresolved. Trimming cost V 3 bases and J 5 bases, with 6 bases left between them. The CDR3 sequence is 12 residues long. Germline loops: CDR1 ENHRY, CDR2 SYGVKD. The CDR3 DNA reads as TGTGCCATCAGTGAATCAGGAGATACGCAGTATTTT. The encoded protein is CAISESGDTQYF.

V and J are TRBV2 and TRBJ2-1; TRBD2 aligns across 11 bases. Germline V lookup: CDR1 SNHLY, CDR2 FYNNEI. The J segment lost 6 bases and the V segment lost 3 bases, leaving 10 bases of the junction unmatched. There are 17 residues in the CDR3. CDR3 protein: CASSESRVLAGANEQFF. Written as DNA, the CDR3 is TGTGCCAGCAGTGAGAGTCGCGTACTAGCGGGAGCCAATGAGCAGTTCTTC. Complete variable domain (other parts from reference TRBV2 and TRBJ2-1): EPEVTQTPSHQVTQMGQEVILRCVPISNHLYFYWYRQILGQKVEFLVSFYNNEISEKSEIFDDQFSVERPDGSNFTLKIRSTKLEDSAMYFCASSESRVLAGANEQFFGPGTRLTVL.

The chain recombines TRBV7-8 with TRBJ2-3; 10 bases line up with TRBD2. The V and J ends lost 5 bases and 6 bases, in that order; junction bases with no gene match: 8. CDR1 is SGHVS and CDR2 is FQNEAQ in the germline V gene. The CDR3 sequence is 15 residues long. Here the CDR3 DNA reads TGTGCCAGCAGCCCGGGGACACTAGCGGGGGATACGCAGTATTTT. Translating gives CASSPGTLAGDTQYF.

With regard to this clone: The same CDR3 is also encoded by other DNA sequences in this sample. The rearrangement links TRBV9 to TRBJ2-7; D gene unclear. The CDR3 contains 14 residues. Trimming pared 0 bases from V and 2 bases from J, leaving 9 bases between. Germline lookup yields CDR1 SGDLS and CDR2 YYNGEE. The CDR3 DNA sequence: TGTGCCAGCAGCGTAGTAGCAGAACCCTACGAGCAGTACTTC. Translating it yields CASSVVAEPYEQYF.

The chain has TRBV29-1 and TRBJ2-1; D ambiguous. Trimming stripped 3 bases from V and 4 bases from J, with 7 bases between. CDR3 length: 12 residues. In germline, CDR1 is SQVTM, CDR2 ANQGSEA. This CDR3 is CSVDYHYNEQFF. CDR3 nucleotides: TGCAGCGTTGATTACCATTACAATGAGCAGTTCTTC.

This sequence joins TRBV30 and TRBJ2-7; weak D call: TRBD1 (6 bases). This CDR3 is built from 13 residues. Trimming took 6 bases from V and 3 from J, leaving 15 bases between them. In germline, CDR1 is GTSNPN, CDR2 SVGIG (reference sequence). DNA of the CDR3: TGTGCCTGCGCACAGGGAGTACTCTACGAGCAGTACTTC. Translated: CACAQGVLYEQYF.

The chain employs TRBV5-6 and TRBJ2-1; no reliable D call. With 2 bases removed from V and 2 bases from J, the gap between germline ends came to 8 bases. Germline CDR1 reads SGHDT; CDR2 reads YYEEEE. This CDR3 is built from 14 residues. CDR3 loop: CASSFRPTYNEQFF. CDR3 bases: TGTGCCAGCAGCTTCAGACCCACCTACAATGAGCAGTTCTTC.

The rearrangement joins TRBV28 to TRBJ1-1, with 8 bases identical to TRBD1. With 6 bases clipped from V and 2 bases from J, the junction kept 8 bases outside the gene matches. Germline V CDR1 and CDR2: MDHEN, SYDVKM. The CDR3 length is 15 residues. CDR3: CASRSPGTGNTEAFF. CDR3 nucleotides: TGTGCCAGCAGATCCCCTGGGACAGGCAACACTGAAGCTTTCTTT.